This T cell receptor beta chain was observed in a study of OX40 agonist ivuxolimab in advanced cancers. As for the study in general: Patients received ivuxolimab, an agonistic anti-OX40 (CD134) antibody. Each dose-escalation patient presented with hepatocellular carcinoma, melanoma, renal cell or head and neck cancer. Study-level findings and limits: Specificity for antigen went undetermined in the expanded peripheral T cells.

With respect to this clone: Its antigen is currently unknown.

This CDR3 has 15 amino acids. Germline V gene sequence: CDR1 MDHEN, CDR2 SYDVKM. V trimming: 5 bases; J trimming: 2 bases; junction bases outside the gene matches: 6. TCRdb's table, derived via immunoSEQ multiplex PCR, lists solely in-frame clones and lacks some. Of roughly 80,000 clones in the sample, roughly nine tenths are singletons; the top ten hold approximately 0.69%. Blood got drawn at baseline, again on cycle 4 day 1, and then on cycle 7 day 1. This sequence originates from an adult with an advanced solid tumor such as melanoma, head and neck, liver or kidney cancer. The sample here was CD4+ or CD8+ T cells sorted from blood, taken in a trial of the OX40 agonist ivuxolimab. The genes are TRBV28 and TRBJ2-1, with 7 bases that match TRBD2. CDR3 DNA sequence: TGTGCCAGCAGTCCGAGCGGGAAACCCTACAATGAGCAGTTCTTC. Its translation: CASSPSGKPYNEQFF. Based on the CDR3 plus reference TRBV28 and TRBJ2-1, the full variable domain is DVKVTQSSRYLVKRTGEKVFLECVQDMDHENMFWYRQDPGLGLRLIYFSYDVKMKEKGDIPEGYSVSREKKERFSLILESASTNQTSMYLCASSPSGKPYNEQFFGPGTRLTVL.